This is a list of T cell receptor beta chains from one sample in a study of cytomegalovirus exposure and HLA in healthy donors. The protocol was immunoSEQ multiplex PCR, while the TCRdb copy is restricted to in-frame clones and leaves out a portion. The sample contains about 250,000 clones, 75% to 85% of which appear only once. What was sequenced was PBMCs. These receptors all stem from a girl aged 2 to 9 in good health and CMV-seronegative. Each CDR3 is given with its conserved first and last residue. Each record gives: clone size, D gene, J gene, V gene, CDR3 protein, CDR3 DNA. D genes are given only for firm matches. Not every row has a clone size; where given, it reads once, few, many or a size class.

>.|TRBD1|TRBJ1-1|TRBV5-1
CASSLGRWDRANNTEAFF
TGCGCCAGCAGCTTGGGACGTTGGGACAGGGCGAACAACACTGAAGCTTTCTTT
>.|TRBD2|TRBJ2-7|TRBV11-3
CASSLGGGLDEQYF
TGTGCCAGCAGCTTAGGGGGAGGGTTGGACGAGCAGTACTTC
>few|.|TRBJ1-2|TRBV19
CASRQLSTNYGYTF
TGTGCCAGTAGACAGCTCTCCACTAACTATGGCTACACCTTC
>.|.|TRBJ2-7|TRBV5-1
CASSLGPGEWGEQYF
TGCGCCAGCAGCTTGGGCCCAGGGGAGTGGGGCGAGCAGTACTTC
>.|.|TRBJ1-2|TRBV7-9
CSSSVAAYGYTF
TGTTCCAGCAGCGTCGCGGCCTATGGCTACACCTTC
>once|TRBD1|TRBJ2-1|TRBV30
CACDRVYNEQFF
TGTGCCTGCGACAGGGTCTACAATGAGCAGTTCTTC
>many|.|TRBJ1-1|TRBV11-2
CASRLTVNTEAFF
TGTGCCAGCAGGTTGACAGTAAACACTGAAGCTTTCTTT
>.|TRBD2|TRBJ2-7|TRBV13
CASSSPFSGRVAEQYF
TGTGCCAGCAGCTCCCCCTTTTCCGGGAGGGTTGCCGAGCAGTACTTC
>.|TRBD1|TRBJ1-1|TRBV30
CAWSPTGGRGSVNTEAFF
TGTGCCTGGAGTCCTACAGGGGGTAGGGGGTCGGTGAACACTGAAGCTTTCTTT
>.|TRBD1|TRBJ2-1|TRBV9
CASSSGQGVYNEQFF
TGTGCCAGCAGCTCAGGACAGGGGGTGTACAATGAGCAGTTCTTC
>.|.|TRBJ1-1|TRBV7-6
CASSLEGMGQVEAFF
TGTGCCAGCAGCTTAGAGGGAATGGGGCAGGTTGAAGCTTTCTTT
>few|TRBD1|TRBJ1-3|TRBV10-3
CAIRDREGSGNTIYF
TGTGCCATCAGGGACAGGGAAGGCTCTGGAAACACCATATATTTT
>.|.|TRBJ2-7|TRBV5-1
CASSLQAGAYEQYF
TGCGCCAGCAGCTTGCAGGCAGGGGCCTACGAGCAGTACTTC
>.|.|TRBJ1-1|TRBV9
CASSVGDTREAFF
TGTGCCAGCAGCGTAGGGGACACAAGAGAAGCTTTCTTT
>.|.|TRBJ2-7|TRBV7-6
CASSSQWTPQRHEQYF
TGTGCCAGCAGCTCCCAGTGGACACCTCAGCGTCACGAGCAGTACTTC
>once|TRBD1|TRBJ2-3|TRBV18
CASSPPWEGTGATLDTADTQYF
TGTGCCAGCTCACCACCGTGGGAAGGGACAGGGGCCACCTTAGATACGGCAGATACGCAGTATTTT
>.|TRBD2|TRBJ2-2|TRBV9
CASRGGTSGNTGELFF
TGTGCCAGCAGGGGTGGGACTAGCGGGAACACCGGGGAGCTGTTTTTT
>.|.|TRBJ2-1|TRBV28
CASSGHLYNEQFF
TGTGCCAGCAGTGGGCACCTCTACAATGAGCAGTTCTTC
>.|.|TRBJ1-4|TRBV6-6
CASSYYKSSSGKLFF
TGTGCCAGCAGTTACTACAAAAGTTCGAGCGGAAAACTGTTTTTT
>.|.|TRBJ2-5|TRBV6-4
CASSVTEQETQYF
TGTGCCAGCAGTGTAACAGAACAAGAGACCCAGTACTTC
>.|TRBD2|TRBJ2-7|TRBV10-3
CAIRGGAGVGNEQYF
TGTGCCATCAGGGGAGGAGCGGGAGTGGGTAACGAGCAGTACTTC
>.|TRBD1|TRBJ2-2|TRBV12-5
CASGLALIPGQTNTGELFF
TGTGCTAGTGGTTTGGCCCTAATACCGGGACAGACCAACACCGGGGAGCTGTTTTTT
>.|.|TRBJ2-7|TRBV28
CASSTSYEQYF
TGTGCCAGCAGTACATCCTACGAGCAGTACTTC
>once|.|TRBJ1-5|TRBV7-8
CASGQGLGNQPQHF
TGTGCCAGCGGCCAGGGACTCGGCAATCAGCCCCAGCATTTT
>.|TRBD1|TRBJ2-5|TRBV2
CASSTGTGPEAQYF
TGTGCCAGCAGCACCGGGACAGGCCCAGAGGCCCAGTACTTC
>once|TRBD2|TRBJ2-5|TRBV13
CASSRLAGDQWETQYF
TGTGCCAGCAGCAGACTAGCGGGAGATCAATGGGAGACCCAGTACTTC
>.|TRBD2|TRBJ2-5|TRBV7-9
CASSRGLAGVGWLQTQYF
TGTGCCAGCAGCCGAGGACTAGCGGGAGTAGGGTGGCTCCAGACCCAGTACTTC
>few|TRBD1|TRBJ1-2|TRBV7-3
CASRETGGSGYTF
TGTGCCAGCAGAGAGACAGGGGGATCTGGCTACACCTTC
>few|.|TRBJ1-6|TRBV4-2
CASSQGTGNSGSPLHF
TGTGCCAGCAGCCAAGGTACCGGGAATTCCGGTTCACCCCTCCACTTT
>few|TRBD2|TRBJ2-1|TRBV30
CAWSGLAEYNEQFF
TGTGCCTGGAGCGGACTAGCGGAATACAATGAGCAGTTCTTC
>.|.|TRBJ1-3|TRBV11-2
CASSFAGAGNTIYF
TGTGCCAGTAGCTTCGCAGGGGCTGGAAACACCATATATTTT
>.|.|TRBJ2-7|TRBV28
CASGHYEQYF
TGTGCCAGCGGACACTACGAGCAGTACTTC
>few|TRBD1|TRBJ1-1|TRBV6-5
CASSHRRQGTEAFF
TGTGCCAGCAGCCATCGGCGACAGGGGACTGAAGCTTTCTTT
>.|.|TRBJ1-3|TRBV7-9
CASNPTGFSGNTIYF
TGTGCCAGCAACCCGACAGGCTTCTCTGGAAACACCATATATTTT
>.|.|TRBJ1-4|TRBV7-8
CASSLDSRGEKLFF
TGTGCCAGCAGCTTGGACAGCCGGGGTGAAAAACTGTTTTTT
>.|TRBD2|TRBJ2-7|TRBV6-5
CASTYPSGASSYEQYF
TGTGCCAGCACTTACCCTAGCGGGGCAAGCTCCTACGAGCAGTACTTC
>.|.|TRBJ2-2|TRBV21-1
CASSGIAPRGNTGELFF
TGTGCCAGCAGCGGAATCGCCCCCCGAGGAAACACCGGGGAGCTGTTTTTT
>.|.|TRBJ1-5|TRBV28
CASSVTVFNQPQHF
TGTGCCAGCAGTGTGACAGTATTCAATCAGCCCCAGCATTTT
>few|TRBD2|TRBJ2-7|TRBV2
CASSRTSGRIYEQYF
TGTGCCAGCAGCCGAACTAGCGGGAGGATCTACGAGCAGTACTTC
>.|.|TRBJ1-4|TRBV7-9
CASSPRTELFF
TGTGCCAGCAGCCCCCGGACAGAACTGTTTTTT
>.|TRBD1|TRBJ1-4|TRBV2
CASSGSGTGFRKLFF
TGTGCCAGCAGTGGATCCGGGACAGGGTTTCGGAAACTGTTTTTT
>.|.|TRBJ2-7|TRBV7-9
CASSFRHPYEQYF
TGTGCCAGCAGCTTCCGACATCCCTACGAGCAGTACTTC
>.|.|TRBJ2-7|TRBV10-2
CASSDTGSSYEQYF
TGCGCCAGCAGTGACACAGGAAGCTCCTACGAGCAGTACTTC
>.|TRBD2|TRBJ2-2|TRBV6-1
CANEGGSSGELFF
TGTGCCAATGAGGGAGGGTCTTCCGGGGAGCTGTTTTTT
>.|TRBD2|TRBJ2-1|TRBV5-3
CARSLGPQRGVRNEQFF
TGTGCCAGAAGCTTGGGACCCCAGCGGGGGGTTCGCAATGAGCAGTTCTTC